The 10 T cell receptor beta chains below were found in one sample sequenced in a study of blood T cell repertoires in COVID-19. Profiled with immunoSEQ multiplex PCR; TCRdb holds only in-frame clones, not every one. The table lists a few hundred thousand clones, 81% of them singletons, with 7.5% to 10% in the top ten. The sample comprised PBMCs or T cells enriched from blood (not recorded which). All receptors come from a man in his forties who had recovered from COVID-19.

The chain is built from TRBV12-3 or TRBV12-4 and TRBJ2-1; D is undetermined. Trimming removed 3 bases from V and 12 bases from J, with 9 bases in between. CDR3 length equals 11 residues. The CDR3 sequence is CASSFGVRQFF. The CDR3 DNA reads TGTGCCAGCAGTTTCGGTGTGCGGCAGTTCTTC.

The chain combines TRBV19 with TRBJ1-4; 7 bases match TRBD1. CDR1 is LNHDA, CDR2 SQIVND, per germline (reference sequence). The CDR3 runs 16 residues. Trimming at V came to 6 bases and at J to 5 bases, leaving 12 bases not matched to a gene. The CDR3 reads CASRPDPGQWNEKLFF. CDR3 DNA: TGTGCCAGTAGACCAGATCCGGGACAGTGGAATGAAAAACTGTTTTTT.

The J gene is TRBJ2-3, the V gene TRBV9; the D gene is possibly TRBD1 (5 bases). V lost 4 bases to trimming and J lost 1 base, with 10 bases between them. The CDR3 is 14 residues long. Germline CDR1 is SGDLS and CDR2 is YYNGEE. CDR3 loop: CASSLTGGTDTQYF. CDR3 nucleotide sequence: TGTGCCAGCAGCTTAACAGGAGGCACAGATACGCAGTATTTT.

This chain uses TRBV12-3 or TRBV12-4 with TRBJ1-1; 7 positions match TRBD1. The CDR3 is made up of 13 amino acids. Trimming took 6 bases from V and 1 from J; bases not matched to a gene: 2. This CDR3 reads CASSRQGNTEAFF. DNA for the CDR3: TGTGCCAGCAGCCGACAGGGGAACACTGAAGCTTTCTTT.

V is TRBV5-1 and J is TRBJ1-2; 9 nucleotides line up with TRBD1. The CDR3 runs 14 residues. Germline CDR1 is SGHRS and CDR2 is YFSETQ. The V segment lost 4 bases and the J segment 5 bases; nucleotides outside the gene matches: 6. CDR3 sequence reads: CASSLQGARYGYTF. CDR3 nucleotide sequence: TGCGCCAGCAGCCTACAGGGGGCTAGGTATGGCTACACCTTC.

The chain uses TRBV5-1 and TRBJ2-5; 7 positions match TRBD2. From germline, CDR1 is SGHRS and CDR2 YFSETQ. CDR3 length: 14 amino acids. Unmatched junction bases numbered 5, after V lost 3 bases and J lost 3 bases. The DNA of the CDR3 is TGCGCCAGCAGCTGGGGGGGTGGTGAAGAGACCCAGTACTTC. It is translated as CASSWGGGEETQYF.

V and J are TRBV11-2 and TRBJ2-7, with D possibly TRBD2 on 6 matching bases. The CDR3 length is 14 residues. Germline assignment: CDR1 SGHAT and CDR2 FQNNGV. Trimming stripped 4 bases from V and 3 bases from J, with 13 bases between. Here the CDR3 DNA reads TGTGCCAGCAGCTCCTCCGGACTAAACTACGAGCAGTACTTC. Encoded protein: CASSSSGLNYEQYF.

The CDR3 bases are TGTGCCTGGAGTCGGGAATATCAGTACTTC. Its translation is CAWSREYQYF. This chain uses TRBV30 with TRBJ2-7, with a possible D match to TRBD2 (5 bases). Trimming shortened V by 2 bases and J by 10 bases, and 9 bases separated the two germline ends. The CDR3 contains 10 residues. Germline-derived CDR1 and CDR2 are GTSNPN and SVGIG (reference sequence). Based on the CDR3 plus reference TRBV30 and TRBJ2-7, the full variable domain is SQTIHQWPATLVQPVGSPLSLECTVEGTSNPNLYWYRQAAGRGLQLLFYSVGIGQISSEVPQNLSASRPQDRQFILSSKKLLLSDSGFYLCAWSREYQYFGPGTRLTVT.

There are a few counts of this clone. The chain is built from TRBV6-5 and TRBJ1-6, with D unclear. The CDR3 is made up of 15 amino acids. The V gene's germline CDR1 is MNHEY and CDR2 SVGAGI. Trimming took 2 bases from V and 7 from J, leaving 12 bases between them. The CDR3 spells CASSYLAVINSPLHF. In nucleotides, the CDR3 is TGTGCCAGCAGTTACCTGGCAGTCATCAATTCACCCCTCCACTTT.

As DNA, the CDR3 is TGTGCCAGCAGGGACAGGGAAGGGGATGGCTACACCTTC. As protein: CASRDREGDGYTF. V is TRBV6-5 and J is TRBJ1-2, with TRBD1 matching 8 bases. The germline gives CDR1 MNHEY, CDR2 SVGAGI. CDR3 length: 13 amino acids. V gave up 6 bases and J gave up 6 bases; unmatched junction bases: 6.